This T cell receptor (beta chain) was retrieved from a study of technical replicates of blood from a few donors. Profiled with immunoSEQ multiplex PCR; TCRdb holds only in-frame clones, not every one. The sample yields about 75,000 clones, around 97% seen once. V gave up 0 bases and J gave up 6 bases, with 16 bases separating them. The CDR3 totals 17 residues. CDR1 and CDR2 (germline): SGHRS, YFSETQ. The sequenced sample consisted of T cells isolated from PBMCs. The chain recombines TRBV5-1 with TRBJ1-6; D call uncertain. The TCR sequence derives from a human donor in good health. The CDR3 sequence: CASSLGIEAAPNSPLHF. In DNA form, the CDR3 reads TGCGCCAGCAGCTTGGGGATTGAGGCAGCTCCTAATTCACCCCTCCACTTT.